The 26 T cell receptor beta chains in this list originate from one sample, sequenced in a study of response to subunit inactivated influenza vaccine. TCRdb reprocessed the RT-PCR reads with MiXCR, giving one entry per CDR3 protein. The sample holds just over 300,000 distinct CDR3 sequences, just over 20% seen once. The source material was PBMCs from blood, sampled 21 months after vaccination. The source of these receptors is a man in his fifties or sixties who received an inactivated influenza vaccine.

V and J are TRBV20-1 and TRBJ1-5, with D uncertain. This CDR3 has 14 residues. Germline V gene data show CDR1 as DFQATT and CDR2 as SNEGSKA (reference sequence). Trimming took 5 bases from V and 0 from J, leaving 11 bases between them. CDR3 protein: CSAYSPSSNQPQHF. Here the CDR3 DNA reads TGCAGTGCTTATTCTCCGAGTAGCAATCAGCCCCAGCATTTT.

The table lists this clonotype with a few counts. The V and J genes are TRBV28 and TRBJ1-3; 9 bases align to TRBD1. CDR3 length: 16 amino acids. Germline-derived CDR1 and CDR2 are MDHEN and SYDVKM. V was pared by 9 bases and J by 0 bases, with 9 bases of the junction left unmatched. The CDR3 loop is CASEGQGKNSGNTIYF. CDR3 DNA: TGTGCCAGTGAAGGACAGGGGAAAAACTCTGGAAACACCATATATTTT. Using reference TRBV28 and TRBJ1-3 for the parts outside the CDR3, the full variable domain is DVKVTQSSRYLVKRTGEKVFLECVQDMDHENMFWYRQDPGLGLRLIYFSYDVKMKEKGDIPEGYSVSREKKERFSLILESASTNQTSMYLCASEGQGKNSGNTIYFGEGSWLTVV.

The V and J genes are TRBV4-3 and TRBJ2-1, with 8 bases lining up with TRBD2. This CDR3 contains 17 residues. CDR1 is LGHNA and CDR2 is YSLEER in the germline V gene. V lost 0 bases and J lost 6; bases outside the gene matches: 10. DNA for the CDR3: TGCGCCAGCAGCCAAGACTATTACGAGCGGGAGTTCAATGAGCAGTTCTTC. Encoded protein: CASSQDYYEREFNEQFF.

This clonotype turned up a few times. The chain couples TRBV20-1 to TRBJ1-1; no definite D call. There are 14 residues in the CDR3. Germline CDR1 reads DFQATT; CDR2 reads SNEGSKA (reference sequence). With 6 bases removed from V and 2 bases from J, the gap between germline ends came to 16 bases. The chain's CDR3 is CSATRPPANTEAFF. The CDR3 DNA follows: TGCAGTGCAACAAGGCCCCCCGCAAACACTGAAGCTTTCTTT.

This clonotype was seen only a few times. The V gene is TRBV4-1, the J gene TRBJ2-2; unclear D gene. Trimming shortened V by 1 base and J by 3 bases, and 3 bases separated the two germline ends. CDR1 and CDR2 from the germline V gene are MGHRA and YSYEKL. CDR3 length equals 13 residues. For the CDR3, the DNA is TGCGCCAGCAGCCAAGTATACACCGGGGAGCTGTTTTTT. Translation: CASSQVYTGELFF.

This clonotype has ten or more counts. The genes are TRBV14 and TRBJ1-2; the D gene is possibly TRBD1 (5 bases). Germline assignment: CDR1 SGHDN and CDR2 FVKESK. V lost 5 bases to trimming and J lost 2 bases, with 12 bases between them. This CDR3 region has 14 residues. In DNA form, the CDR3 reads TGTGCCAGCAGCAGGGACCCGCTCAACTATGGCTACACCTTC. This encodes CASSRDPLNYGYTF.

The table lists this clonotype with many counts. The CDR3 sequence: CASSYSEGYNQPQHF. The CDR3 nucleotides read TGTGCCAGCAGTTACTCAGAGGGCTACAATCAGCCCCAGCATTTT. The chain has TRBV6-2 or TRBV6-3 and TRBJ1-5; no clear D. V lost 0 bases to trimming and J lost 3 bases, with 9 bases between them. CDR1 is MNHEY and CDR2 is SVGEGT in the germline V gene. This CDR3 contains 15 residues.

This clonotype was seen repeatedly, ten times or more. The genes are TRBV6-2 or TRBV6-3 and TRBJ1-2; D perhaps matches TRBD1 (6 bases). Trimming cost V 6 bases and J 8 bases, with 16 bases left between them. CDR3 length: 13 residues. Per the germline V gene, CDR1 is MNHEY and CDR2 is SVGEGT. The DNA of the CDR3 is TGTGCCAGCAGAATGACAGGCTTGGTCGGCTACACCTTC. It encodes CASRMTGLVGYTF.

The J gene is TRBJ1-4, the V gene TRBV15, with unresolved D. Trimming stripped 0 bases from V and 4 bases from J, with 9 bases between. The germline V gene encodes CDR1 LNHNV and CDR2 YYDKDF (reference sequence). The CDR3 contains 15 residues. The CDR3 DNA follows: TGTGCCACCAGCAGAGAGCGCGGAATTAATGAAAAACTGTTTTTT. As protein: CATSRERGINEKLFF.

The rearrangement joins TRBV5-1 to TRBJ2-5; 10 positions match TRBD1. J gave up 5 bases and V 8 bases, and 9 bases lay outside the gene matches. The CDR3 is 14 amino acids. Germline V gives CDR1 SGHRS, CDR2 YFSETQ. CDR3 DNA sequence: TGCGCCAGTAAACCGGGACAGGGGACCGAGACCCAGTACTTC. Encoded protein: CASKPGQGTETQYF. Together with reference TRBV5-1 and TRBJ2-5, the CDR3 gives the full variable domain: KAGVTQTPRYLIKTRGQQVTLSCSPISGHRSVSWYQQTPGQGLQFLFEYFSETQRNKGNFPGRFSGRQFSNSRSEMNVSTLELGDSALYLCASKPGQGTETQYFGPGTRLLVL.

This clonotype showed up many times. The rearrangement joins TRBV12-3 or TRBV12-4 to TRBJ1-1, with TRBD1 as a possible D gene (5 bases). V lost 5 bases and J 1 base, leaving 14 bases between the germline ends. The CDR3 runs 15 residues. In nucleotides, the CDR3 is TGTGCCAGCAGTCCCCGGGGACCCAGGAACACTGAAGCTTTCTTT. Encoded protein: CASSPRGPRNTEAFF.

The V and J genes are TRBV3-1 and TRBJ1-1; TRBD1 matches 10 bases. Trimming at V came to 1 base and at J to 0 bases, leaving 17 bases not matched to a gene. This CDR3 has 21 residues. Per the germline V gene, CDR1 is LGHDT and CDR2 is YNNKEL (reference sequence). For the CDR3, the DNA is TGTGCCAGCAGCCAAGTATTGGTTCACCGGGACAGGGGAGGAATGAACACTGAAGCTTTCTTT. It encodes CASSQVLVHRDRGGMNTEAFF.

V usage is TRBV12-3 or TRBV12-4 and J usage is TRBJ2-2, with 9 bases matching TRBD1. V dropped 3 bases and J dropped 7; count of bases not matched to a gene: 6. The CDR3 extends over 15 amino acids. The CDR3 sequence: CASSLMTGGVGELFF. CDR3 bases: TGTGCCAGCAGTTTGATGACAGGGGGAGTCGGGGAGCTGTTTTTT.

This rearrangement joins TRBV9 to TRBJ2-3, with D maybe TRBD2 (5 bases). The CDR3 length is 15 residues. Deletions cut 5 bases from V and 0 bases from J, with 13 bases between. Germline CDR1 reads SGDLS; CDR2 reads YYNGEE. The CDR3 is CASSQPGSSTDTQYF. In DNA form, the CDR3 reads TGTGCCAGCAGTCAACCGGGATCCAGCACAGATACGCAGTATTTT.

V and J are TRBV2 and TRBJ2-4; TRBD2 might be the D (7 bases). The CDR3 is 16 amino acids. Germline V gene lookup returns CDR1 SNHLY and CDR2 FYNNEI. Trimming stripped 0 bases from V and 1 base from J, with 10 bases between. CDR3 in amino acids: CASSEAGGGAKNIQYF. CDR3 DNA sequence: TGTGCCAGCAGTGAAGCGGGAGGGGGGGCCAAAAACATTCAGTACTTC.

This chain connects TRBV29-1 to TRBJ2-7, with D possibly TRBD1 on 5 matching bases. Per germline, CDR1 SQVTM and CDR2 ANQGSEA. V shed 4 bases and J shed 5 bases, with 15 bases lying between them. The CDR3 is made up of 13 amino acids. The CDR3 region is CSVAGQGNDEQYF. As DNA, the CDR3 is TGCAGCGTTGCAGGGCAGGGTAATGACGAGCAGTACTTC.

This chain links TRBV7-2 with TRBJ2-3, with unresolved D. Germline CDR1 is SGHTA and CDR2 is FQGNSA. The CDR3 totals 12 residues. The germline V and J ends were trimmed by 6 bases and 11 bases, with 15 bases remaining between them. CDR3 sequence: CASRGLSPWQYF. The CDR3 region has the DNA TGTGCCAGCAGAGGCCTATCGCCTTGGCAGTATTTT.

CDR3 nucleotides: TGTGCCAGCTCACGTTCGAGCAGCTACAATGAGCAGTTCTTC. It translates to CASSRSSSYNEQFF. The chain is built from TRBV18 and TRBJ2-1; D unclear. Germline CDR1 reads KGHSH; CDR2 reads LQKENI. The CDR3 has 14 residues. V dropped 4 bases and J dropped 3 bases, with 10 bases sitting between them.

This chain uses TRBV5-5 with TRBJ2-2; the match to TRBD2 covers 8 bases. This CDR3 spans 15 amino acids. Trimming at V came to 2 bases and at J to 6 bases, leaving 6 bases not matched to a gene. From germline, CDR1 is SGHKS and CDR2 YYEKEE (reference sequence). In DNA form, the CDR3 reads TGTGCCAGCAGCTTCGAACTAGCGGCTGCCGGGGAGCTGTTTTTT. Protein product: CASSFELAAAGELFF.

This clonotype showed up just once. V usage is TRBV5-6 and J usage is TRBJ1-2; D perhaps matches TRBD1 (6 bases). The V gene's germline CDR1 is SGHDT and CDR2 YYEEEE. The CDR3 totals 15 residues. Trimming pared 0 bases from V and 8 bases from J, leaving 17 bases between. The CDR3 region has the DNA TGTGCCAGCAGCTTGGCGGCCAGGGGCGCTTTCGGCTACACCTTC. Translating gives CASSLAARGAFGYTF.

There are a few counts of this clonotype. The rearrangement links TRBV7-8 to TRBJ2-2, with 11 nucleotides matching TRBD2. V gave up 6 bases and J gave up 5 bases; unmatched junction bases: 8. The length of the CDR3 is 16 residues. The germline CDR1 and CDR2 sequences are SGHVS and FQNEAQ. This CDR3 reads CASSNTSGSRTGELFF. CDR3 in DNA: TGTGCCAGCAGTAACACTAGCGGGAGTCGGACCGGGGAGCTGTTTTTT. Full variable domain (remainder filled in from reference TRBV7-8 and TRBJ2-2): GAGVSQSPRYKVAKRGQDVALRCDPISGHVSLFWYQQALGQGPEFLTYFQNEAQLDKSGLPSDRFFAERPEGSVSTLKIQRTQQEDSAVYLCASSNTSGSRTGELFFGEGSRLTVL.

This clonotype appeared a few times. The J gene is TRBJ1-1, the V gene TRBV6-2 or TRBV6-3, with 10 bases aligning to TRBD1. Germline assignment: CDR1 MNHEY and CDR2 SVGEGT. The CDR3 consists of 15 residues. J gave up 4 bases and V 5 bases, and 7 bases lay outside the gene matches. The CDR3 reads CASSGGTGAGTEAFF. CDR3 nucleotides: TGTGCCAGCAGTGGCGGGACAGGGGCGGGCACTGAAGCTTTCTTT.

This clonotype was seen a few times. The chain is built from TRBV10-2 and TRBJ2-5, with D perhaps matching TRBD1 or TRBD2 (5 bases each). The CDR3 is 12 amino acids. V gave up 6 bases and J gave up 5 bases, with 10 bases separating them. Germline assignment: CDR1 WSHSY and CDR2 SAAADI. The CDR3 DNA follows: TGCGCCAGCAGGGGACCAGGGGAGACCCAGTACTTC. Translation: CASRGPGETQYF.

The table lists this clonotype with a few counts. The genes are TRBV19 and TRBJ1-2, with 11 bases lining up with TRBD1. Germline CDR1 is LNHDA and CDR2 is SQIVND (reference sequence). J gave up 5 bases and V 3 bases, and 5 bases lay outside the gene matches. The length of the CDR3 is 15 residues. The CDR3 protein is CASSIGQGASYGYTF. CDR3 bases: TGTGCCAGTAGTATCGGACAGGGGGCTTCGTATGGCTACACCTTC.

V usage is TRBV5-6 and J usage is TRBJ2-1; 8 positions match TRBD1. The junction had 3 bases not matched to a gene; V was cut back by 3 bases and J by 4 bases. There are 14 residues in the CDR3. CDR1 SGHDT and CDR2 YYEEEE come from the germline V gene. CDR3 in DNA: TGTGCCAGCAGCTGGGGGACAGGTTACAATGAGCAGTTCTTC. This translates into CASSWGTGYNEQFF. The entire variable domain, with the rest obtained from reference TRBV5-6 and TRBJ2-1, is as follows: DAGVTQSPTHLIKTRGQQVTLRCSPKSGHDTVSWYQQALGQGPQFIFQYYEEEERQRGNFPDRFSGHQFPNYSSELNVNALLLGDSALYLCASSWGTGYNEQFFGPGTRLTVL.

The rearrangement links TRBV27 to TRBJ1-4, with 10 bases that match TRBD1. Trimming at V came to 7 bases and at J to 3 bases, leaving 8 bases not matched to a gene. The CDR3 has 16 amino acids. Germline V gene data show CDR1 as MNHEY and CDR2 as SMNVEV (reference sequence). CDR3 region: CASKRGQGLSNEKLFF. The DNA of the CDR3 is TGTGCCAGCAAGAGGGGACAGGGGTTGTCTAATGAAAAACTGTTTTTT.